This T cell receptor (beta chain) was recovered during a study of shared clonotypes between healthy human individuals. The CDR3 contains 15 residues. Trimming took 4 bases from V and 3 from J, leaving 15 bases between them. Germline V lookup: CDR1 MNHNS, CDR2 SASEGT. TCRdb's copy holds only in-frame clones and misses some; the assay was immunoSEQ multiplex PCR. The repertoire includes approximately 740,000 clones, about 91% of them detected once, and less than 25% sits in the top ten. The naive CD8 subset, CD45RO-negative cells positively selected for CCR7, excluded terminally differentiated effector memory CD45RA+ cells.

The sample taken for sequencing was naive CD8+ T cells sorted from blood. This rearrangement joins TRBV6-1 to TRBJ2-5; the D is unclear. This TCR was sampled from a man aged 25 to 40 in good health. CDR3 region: CASSGSLRQEETQYF. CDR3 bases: TGTGCCAGCAGTGGGTCGTTGCGGCAGGAAGAGACCCAGTACTTC.